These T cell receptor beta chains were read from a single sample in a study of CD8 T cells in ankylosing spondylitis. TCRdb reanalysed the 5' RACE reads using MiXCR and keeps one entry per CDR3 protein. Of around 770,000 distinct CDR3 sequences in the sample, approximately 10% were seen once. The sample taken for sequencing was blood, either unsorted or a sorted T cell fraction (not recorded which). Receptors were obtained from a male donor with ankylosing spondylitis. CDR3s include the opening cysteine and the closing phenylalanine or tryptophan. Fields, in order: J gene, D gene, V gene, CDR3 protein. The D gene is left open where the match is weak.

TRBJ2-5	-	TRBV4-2	CASSHRGGAETQYF
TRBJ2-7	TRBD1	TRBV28	CASSLRTGRSYEQYF
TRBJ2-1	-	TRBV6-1	CASRRGGPTYNEQFF
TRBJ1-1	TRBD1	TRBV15	CATSGGQNTHTEAFF
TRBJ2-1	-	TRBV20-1	CSAVDSSYNEQFF
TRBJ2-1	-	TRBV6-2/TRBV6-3	CASSSRTDNEQFF
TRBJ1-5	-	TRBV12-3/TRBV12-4	CASSHTGTGNQPQHF
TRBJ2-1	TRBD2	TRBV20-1	CSANPLAGGNNEQFF
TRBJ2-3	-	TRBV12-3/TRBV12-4	CASSFSRSDTQYF
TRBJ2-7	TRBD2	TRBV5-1	CASSLALLAGAYEQYF
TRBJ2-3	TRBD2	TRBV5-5	CASSLGGLAAVTDTQYF
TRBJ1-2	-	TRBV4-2	CASSLNPGTWDGYTF
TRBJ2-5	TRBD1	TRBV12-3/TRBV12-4	CASTLGQPQGETQYF
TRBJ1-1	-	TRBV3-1	CASSQAVGTEAFF
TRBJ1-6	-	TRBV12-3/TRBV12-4	CASSIAGVGSPLHF
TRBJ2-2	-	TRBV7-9	CASSQVQTGELFF
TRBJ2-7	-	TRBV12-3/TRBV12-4	CASSQTGLNSYEQYF
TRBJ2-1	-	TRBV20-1	CSAKRTYNEQFF
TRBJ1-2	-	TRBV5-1	CASSPVGGLNYGYTF
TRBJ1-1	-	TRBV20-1	CSAALSRPTEAFF
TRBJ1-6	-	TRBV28	CASRRNSPLHF
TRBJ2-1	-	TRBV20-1	CSARERSSYNEQFF
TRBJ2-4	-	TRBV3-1	CASSPGWAKNIQYF
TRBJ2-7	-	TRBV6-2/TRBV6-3	CASTLGQTPWDEQYF
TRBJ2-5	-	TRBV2	CASLMTTPQETQYF
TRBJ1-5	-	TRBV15	CATSRARTASNQPQHF
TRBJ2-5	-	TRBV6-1	CASTGQNPLLAQETQYF
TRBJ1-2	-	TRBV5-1	CASTFALVGYGYTF
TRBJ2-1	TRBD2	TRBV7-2	CASSFPTSGTNNEQFF
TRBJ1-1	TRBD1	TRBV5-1	CASSLIGQAEAFF
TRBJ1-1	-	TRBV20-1	CSARAQEGGDERNTEAFF
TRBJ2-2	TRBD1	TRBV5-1	CASSFPRTGADTGELFF
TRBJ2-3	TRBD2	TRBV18	CASSLRTGGRDTQYF
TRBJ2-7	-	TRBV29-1	CSVAQGTYEQYF
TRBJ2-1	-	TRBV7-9	CASGGNEQFF
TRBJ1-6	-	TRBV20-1	CSARDISQGSPLHF
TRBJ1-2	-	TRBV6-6	CASSDPGIGYTF
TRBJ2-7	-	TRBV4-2	CASSHDLGPYEQYF
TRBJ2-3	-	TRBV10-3	CAISESEPPEPTDTQYF
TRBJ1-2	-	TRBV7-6	CASSSNIMPGGNYGYTF
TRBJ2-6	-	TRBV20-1	CSATISSGANVLTF
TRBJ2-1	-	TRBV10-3	CAISFEEGEQFF
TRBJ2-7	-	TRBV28	CASQKRTGTHYEQYF
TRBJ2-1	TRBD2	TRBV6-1	CASSRTSGGFYNEQFF
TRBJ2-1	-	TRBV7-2	CASSLQAQNGEQFF
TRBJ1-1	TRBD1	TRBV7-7	CASSQGQGAEAFF
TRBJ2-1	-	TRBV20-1	CSAPSRGAGLNEQFF
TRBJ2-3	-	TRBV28	CASRGDEDTQYF
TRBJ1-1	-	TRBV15	CATSRDYAQVGGAEAFF
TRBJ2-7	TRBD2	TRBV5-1	CASSRGLAVHEQYF
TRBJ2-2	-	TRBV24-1	CATRDREGTGELFF
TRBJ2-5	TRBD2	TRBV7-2	CASSTGLARETQYF
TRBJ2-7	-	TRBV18	CASSPPAIYEQYF
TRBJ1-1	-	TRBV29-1	CSVAPGPVRAEAFF
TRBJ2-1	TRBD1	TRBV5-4	CASSEGTGGGNEQFF